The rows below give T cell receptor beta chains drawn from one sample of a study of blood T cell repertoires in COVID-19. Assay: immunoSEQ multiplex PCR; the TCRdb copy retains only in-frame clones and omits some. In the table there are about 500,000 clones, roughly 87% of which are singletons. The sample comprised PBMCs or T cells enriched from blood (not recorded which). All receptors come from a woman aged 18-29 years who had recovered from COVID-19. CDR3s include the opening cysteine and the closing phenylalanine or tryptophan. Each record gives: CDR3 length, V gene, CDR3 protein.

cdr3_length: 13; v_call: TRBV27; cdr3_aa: CASRWQGDSPLHF
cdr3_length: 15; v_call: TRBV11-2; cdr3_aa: CASSPWAQSSYEQYF
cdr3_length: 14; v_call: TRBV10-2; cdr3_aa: CASNGQGLSYEQYF
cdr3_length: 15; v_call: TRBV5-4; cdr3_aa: CASNTRQGWDTEAFF
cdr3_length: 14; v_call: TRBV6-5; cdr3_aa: CASIGAGQGGKAFF
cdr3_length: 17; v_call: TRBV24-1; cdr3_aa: CATSDFGSSGGNQPQHF
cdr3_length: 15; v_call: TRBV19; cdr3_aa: CASSMGGGQLYEQYF
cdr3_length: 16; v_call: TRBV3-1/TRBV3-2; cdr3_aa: CASSQEVEVTNSPLHF
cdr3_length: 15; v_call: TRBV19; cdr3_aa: CASSIAPGTAYEQYF
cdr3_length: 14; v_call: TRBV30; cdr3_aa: CAWSRGGSNYGYTF
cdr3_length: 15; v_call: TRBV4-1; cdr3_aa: CASSLDPGGNQPQHF
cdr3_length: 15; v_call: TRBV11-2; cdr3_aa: CASSLVRGNKNEQFF
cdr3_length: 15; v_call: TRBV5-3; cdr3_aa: CARSSSSGASYEQYF
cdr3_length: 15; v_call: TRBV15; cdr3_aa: CATCEGGRKNTEAFF
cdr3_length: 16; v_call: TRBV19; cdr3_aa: CASSIHTQTGGTEAFF
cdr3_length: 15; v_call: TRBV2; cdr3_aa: CASSPQDRLNTEAFF
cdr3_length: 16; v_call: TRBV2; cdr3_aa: CASNRDRGSYNSPLHF
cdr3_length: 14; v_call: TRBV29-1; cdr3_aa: CSVGQGANTGELFF
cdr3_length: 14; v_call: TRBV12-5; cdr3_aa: CASVRAGATDTQYF
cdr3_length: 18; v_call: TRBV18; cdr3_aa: CASSPSRLTATGGGGYTF
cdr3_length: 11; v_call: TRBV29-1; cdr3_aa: CSQRVGVEAFF
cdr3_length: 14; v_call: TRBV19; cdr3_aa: CASTFVGEEDGYTF
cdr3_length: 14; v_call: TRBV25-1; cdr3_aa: CASSTRQRSNVLTF
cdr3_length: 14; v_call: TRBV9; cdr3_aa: CASSVGAGDYGYTF
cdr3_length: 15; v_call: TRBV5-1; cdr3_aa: CASSPQGGLGNTIYF
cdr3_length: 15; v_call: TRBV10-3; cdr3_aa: CATRGRQGRSDTQYF
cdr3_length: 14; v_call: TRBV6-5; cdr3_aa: CAAYRQGLDTEAFF
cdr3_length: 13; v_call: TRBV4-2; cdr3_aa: CASSHLRGGEQYF
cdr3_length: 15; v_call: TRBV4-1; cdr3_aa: CASSHTGVSGNTIYF
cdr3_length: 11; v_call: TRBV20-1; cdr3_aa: CSMSVTGELFF
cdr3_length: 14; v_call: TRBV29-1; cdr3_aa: CSAVRDFSTGELFF
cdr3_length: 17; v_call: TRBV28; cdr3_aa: CASSLGLTSGVTDTQYF
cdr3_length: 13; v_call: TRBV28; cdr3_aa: CASRRQGADEQYF
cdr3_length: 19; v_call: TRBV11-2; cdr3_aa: CASSFTRQALRRSSYEQYF
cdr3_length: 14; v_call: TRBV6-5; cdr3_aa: CASSYTGSGGEQYF
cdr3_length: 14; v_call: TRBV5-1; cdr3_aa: CASRKGAGENTIYF